A selection of T cell receptor beta chains follows, all from one sample in a study of CD8+CD57+ T cells in acquired aplastic anemia. TCRdb reprocessed the reads with MiXCR, giving one entry per CDR3 protein. The repertoire holds 200,000 to 250,000 distinct CDR3 sequences, with 55% to 65% as singletons. The specimen sequenced was sorted CD4+, CD8+, or CD8+CD57+ T cells (not recorded which) from PBMCs. The source of these receptors is a human donor with aplastic anemia. Each CDR3 is given with its conserved first and last residue. Each record gives: D gene, J gene, V gene, clone size, CDR3 protein, CDR3 DNA. A D gene is named only where the DNA matches it firmly. Clone size is given for some rows only: seen once, a few or many times, or a class if the clone is expanded.

d_gene: -
j_gene: TRBJ2-1
v_gene: TRBV12-3/TRBV12-4
abundance: -
CDR3aa: CASSLQGGGEFF
CDR3nt: TGTGCCAGCAGTTTGCAGGGAGGGGGCGAGTTCTTC

d_gene: TRBD2
j_gene: TRBJ2-1
v_gene: TRBV10-3
abundance: -
CDR3aa: CAISVMSSGIPNEQFF
CDR3nt: TGTGCCATCAGTGTGATGAGTAGCGGGATCCCCAATGAGCAGTTCTTC

d_gene: -
j_gene: TRBJ2-7
v_gene: TRBV7-9
abundance: once
CDR3aa: CASSLAAGAIREQYF
CDR3nt: TGTGCCAGCAGCTTAGCCGCAGGTGCCATCCGCGAGCAGTACTTC

d_gene: -
j_gene: TRBJ2-7
v_gene: TRBV19
abundance: -
CDR3aa: CASSQGFGEQYF
CDR3nt: TGTGCCAGCTCCCAGGGTTTTGGTGAGCAGTACTTC

d_gene: TRBD2
j_gene: TRBJ2-7
v_gene: TRBV7-2
abundance: -
CDR3aa: CASSLGLVSEQYF
CDR3nt: TGTGCCAGCAGCCTAGGACTAGTATCCGAGCAGTACTTC

d_gene: TRBD2
j_gene: TRBJ2-1
v_gene: TRBV24-1
abundance: -
CDR3aa: CATSSGGYDEQFF
CDR3nt: TGTGCCACCAGTAGCGGGGGTTATGATGAGCAGTTCTTC

d_gene: -
j_gene: TRBJ2-3
v_gene: TRBV19
abundance: -
CDR3aa: CASRPGTDTQYF
CDR3nt: TGTGCCAGTAGGCCGGGCACAGATACGCAGTATTTT

d_gene: -
j_gene: TRBJ2-5
v_gene: TRBV29-1
abundance: many
CDR3aa: CSVSREGEQETQYF
CDR3nt: TGCAGCGTCAGCCGGGAAGGGGAGCAAGAGACCCAGTACTTC

d_gene: TRBD1
j_gene: TRBJ2-5
v_gene: TRBV7-2
abundance: -
CDR3aa: CASSPPNRDSPAQETQYF
CDR3nt: TGTGCCAGCAGCCCTCCCAACCGGGACAGCCCAGCCCAAGAGACCCAGTACTTC

d_gene: -
j_gene: TRBJ1-2
v_gene: TRBV29-1
abundance: -
CDR3aa: CSVEDSYAGYTF
CDR3nt: TGCAGCGTTGAAGACAGCTATGCTGGCTACACCTTC

d_gene: -
j_gene: TRBJ1-1
v_gene: TRBV29-1
abundance: -
CDR3aa: CSVVEGLVTFF
CDR3nt: TGCAGCGTTGTTGAGGGCCTGGTGACTTTCTTT

d_gene: -
j_gene: TRBJ1-2
v_gene: TRBV19
abundance: -
CDR3aa: CASRIQGLGYTF
CDR3nt: TGTGCCAGTAGGATCCAGGGTCTGGGCTACACCTTC

d_gene: -
j_gene: TRBJ2-7
v_gene: TRBV7-8
abundance: -
CDR3aa: CASSQVVGRNEQYF
CDR3nt: TGTGCCAGCAGCCAAGTAGTGGGGCGCAATGAGCAGTACTTC

d_gene: TRBD1
j_gene: TRBJ1-4
v_gene: TRBV9
abundance: -
CDR3aa: CASSFEGQGGEKLFF
CDR3nt: TGTGCCAGCAGCTTCGAGGGACAGGGGGGAGAAAAACTGTTTTTT

d_gene: TRBD1
j_gene: TRBJ2-7
v_gene: TRBV5-1
abundance: -
CDR3aa: CASSLTGQGAKSYEQYF
CDR3nt: TGTGCCAGCAGCTTGACGGGACAGGGAGCAAAGTCTTACGAGCAGTACTTC

d_gene: -
j_gene: TRBJ1-1
v_gene: TRBV15
abundance: -
CDR3aa: CATSAGQPMNTEAFF
CDR3nt: TGTGCCACCAGCGCCGGACAGCCGATGAACACTGAAGCTTTCTTT

d_gene: TRBD2
j_gene: TRBJ2-5
v_gene: TRBV5-5
abundance: many
CDR3aa: CASSQLAGGPETQYF
CDR3nt: TGTGCCAGCAGCCAACTAGCGGGGGGGCCGGAGACCCAGTACTTC

d_gene: -
j_gene: TRBJ1-3
v_gene: TRBV19
abundance: -
CDR3aa: CASSIRDGNTIYF
CDR3nt: TGTGCCAGTAGTATCCGGGACGGAAACACCATATATTTT

d_gene: TRBD1
j_gene: TRBJ2-7
v_gene: TRBV7-2
abundance: -
CDR3aa: CASSVPGTGPEQYF
CDR3nt: TGTGCCAGCAGCGTCCCCGGGACAGGGCCCGAGCAGTACTTC

d_gene: TRBD1
j_gene: TRBJ1-2
v_gene: TRBV15
abundance: -
CDR3aa: CATSREGQGLSYTF
CDR3nt: TGTGCCACCAGCAGAGAGGGACAGGGTCTTAGCTACACCTTC

d_gene: -
j_gene: TRBJ1-1
v_gene: TRBV7-6
abundance: few
CDR3aa: CASSLAGGNTEAFF
CDR3nt: TGTGCCAGCAGCTTAGCTGGGGGGAACACTGAAGCTTTCTTT

d_gene: -
j_gene: TRBJ1-4
v_gene: TRBV10-3
abundance: -
CDR3aa: CAISLAWEEKLFF
CDR3nt: TGTGCCATCAGCTTGGCTTGGGAGGAAAAACTGTTTTTT

d_gene: -
j_gene: TRBJ2-1
v_gene: TRBV24-1
abundance: -
CDR3aa: CATSHHSYNEQFF
CDR3nt: TGTGCCACCAGTCACCACTCCTACAATGAGCAGTTCTTC

d_gene: -
j_gene: TRBJ1-1
v_gene: TRBV10-3
abundance: -
CDR3aa: CAISELSVNTEAFF
CDR3nt: TGTGCCATCAGTGAGCTGTCAGTGAACACTGAAGCTTTCTTT

d_gene: TRBD2
j_gene: TRBJ2-7
v_gene: TRBV9
abundance: -
CDR3aa: CASSATSGGETYEQYF
CDR3nt: TGTGCCAGCAGCGCGACTAGCGGGGGGGAAACCTACGAGCAGTACTTC

d_gene: -
j_gene: TRBJ2-5
v_gene: TRBV7-9
abundance: -
CDR3aa: CASSSLTQKETQYF
CDR3nt: TGTGCCAGCAGCTCACTCACCCAGAAAGAGACCCAGTACTTC

d_gene: -
j_gene: TRBJ1-1
v_gene: TRBV10-2
abundance: -
CDR3aa: CVSMSAANTEAFF
CDR3nt: TGCGTCAGCATGAGTGCCGCGAACACTGAAGCTTTCTTT

d_gene: -
j_gene: TRBJ2-7
v_gene: TRBV20-1
abundance: -
CDR3aa: CSARGREYEQYF
CDR3nt: TGCAGTGCTAGAGGAAGGGAGTACGAGCAGTACTTC

d_gene: -
j_gene: TRBJ2-5
v_gene: TRBV12-3/TRBV12-4
abundance: -
CDR3aa: CASKVRGGPNGETQYF
CDR3nt: TGTGCCAGCAAAGTGCGGGGAGGACCCAACGGGGAGACCCAGTACTTC

d_gene: -
j_gene: TRBJ1-1
v_gene: TRBV5-4
abundance: -
CDR3aa: CASSGRGATTEAFF
CDR3nt: TGTGCCAGCAGCGGCCGGGGGGCGACAACTGAAGCTTTCTTT

d_gene: TRBD2
j_gene: TRBJ2-2
v_gene: TRBV7-2
abundance: -
CDR3aa: CATTLAGGTGELFF
CDR3nt: TGTGCCACCACCCTAGCGGGGGGGACCGGGGAGCTGTTTTTT

d_gene: TRBD2
j_gene: TRBJ2-1
v_gene: TRBV13
abundance: many
CDR3aa: CASSRLAGGYNEQFF
CDR3nt: TGTGCCAGCAGCAGACTAGCGGGGGGATACAATGAGCAGTTCTTC

d_gene: TRBD2
j_gene: TRBJ2-7
v_gene: TRBV29-1
abundance: -
CDR3aa: CSVLGLAGEPSYEQYF
CDR3nt: TGCAGCGTCCTCGGACTAGCGGGGGAACCTTCCTACGAGCAGTACTTC

d_gene: TRBD2
j_gene: TRBJ2-1
v_gene: TRBV25-1
abundance: -
CDR3aa: CASSVPRLAGGNNEQFF
CDR3nt: TGTGCCAGCAGTGTCCCCCGACTAGCGGGGGGCAACAATGAGCAGTTCTTC

d_gene: TRBD2
j_gene: TRBJ2-7
v_gene: TRBV5-1
abundance: -
CDR3aa: CASSLTSGGSGSQYF
CDR3nt: TGCGCCAGCAGCTTAACTAGCGGGGGCTCAGGTTCGCAGTACTTC

d_gene: -
j_gene: TRBJ1-1
v_gene: TRBV5-8
abundance: many
CDR3aa: CASSLVRQGYTEAFF
CDR3nt: TGTGCCAGCAGCTTGGTTCGGCAGGGATACACTGAAGCTTTCTTT

d_gene: -
j_gene: TRBJ1-2
v_gene: TRBV7-9
abundance: -
CDR3aa: CASSLDTASLYGYTF
CDR3nt: TGTGCCAGCAGCTTAGACACAGCTTCGCTCTATGGCTACACCTTC

d_gene: TRBD1
j_gene: TRBJ2-1
v_gene: TRBV6-5
abundance: -
CDR3aa: CASSPKGTDEQFF
CDR3nt: TGTGCCAGCAGCCCAAAAGGGACAGATGAGCAGTTCTTC

d_gene: TRBD2
j_gene: TRBJ2-1
v_gene: TRBV5-6
abundance: -
CDR3aa: CASSPPWRGGNEQFF
CDR3nt: TGTGCCAGCAGCCCTCCGTGGCGGGGGGGAAATGAGCAGTTCTTC

d_gene: TRBD2
j_gene: TRBJ2-3
v_gene: TRBV20-1
abundance: -
CDR3aa: CSVRGGAGGTDTQYF
CDR3nt: TGCAGTGTCAGGGGGGGAGCGGGGGGAACAGATACGCAGTATTTT

d_gene: TRBD2
j_gene: TRBJ2-7
v_gene: TRBV25-1
abundance: -
CDR3aa: CASNREGEAYEQYF
CDR3nt: TGTGCCAGCAATAGGGAGGGTGAAGCCTACGAGCAGTACTTC

d_gene: -
j_gene: TRBJ1-5
v_gene: TRBV19
abundance: -
CDR3aa: CASSIRGAPNQPQHF
CDR3nt: TGTGCCAGTAGTATACGAGGGGCACCCAATCAGCCCCAGCATTTT

d_gene: TRBD1
j_gene: TRBJ2-7
v_gene: TRBV24-1
abundance: -
CDR3aa: CATSGGGAGYEQYF
CDR3nt: TGTGCCACCAGTGGAGGGGGCGCGGGCTACGAGCAGTACTTC

d_gene: -
j_gene: TRBJ2-7
v_gene: TRBV14
abundance: many
CDR3aa: CASGLSVYEQYF
CDR3nt: TGTGCCAGCGGCTTATCCGTCTACGAGCAGTACTTC

d_gene: -
j_gene: TRBJ1-4
v_gene: TRBV12-3/TRBV12-4
abundance: many
CDR3aa: CASLQGNNEKLFF
CDR3nt: TGTGCCAGCCTACAGGGAAATAATGAAAAACTGTTTTTT

d_gene: TRBD1
j_gene: TRBJ2-4
v_gene: TRBV19
abundance: -
CDR3aa: CASSRGQGNIQYF
CDR3nt: TGTGCCAGTAGCAGGGGGCAGGGGAACATTCAGTACTTC

d_gene: -
j_gene: TRBJ2-3
v_gene: TRBV19
abundance: few
CDR3aa: CASTVRLRPSTDTQYF
CDR3nt: TGTGCCAGTACCGTCAGGTTGCGGCCTAGCACAGATACGCAGTATTTT

d_gene: -
j_gene: TRBJ1-1
v_gene: TRBV20-1
abundance: -
CDR3aa: CSARGQRNMSTEAFF
CDR3nt: TGCAGTGCTAGAGGCCAGAGGAACATGAGCACTGAAGCTTTCTTT

d_gene: TRBD1
j_gene: TRBJ2-1
v_gene: TRBV5-1
abundance: -
CDR3aa: CASSVGQGGLGLEQFF
CDR3nt: TGCGCCAGCAGCGTCGGACAGGGGGGCCTGGGTCTTGAGCAGTTCTTC

d_gene: -
j_gene: TRBJ2-2
v_gene: TRBV20-1
abundance: -
CDR3aa: CARQELNTGELSF
CDR3nt: TGCGCACGACAGGAATTGAACACCGGGGAGCTGTCTTTT

d_gene: -
j_gene: TRBJ2-3
v_gene: TRBV7-9
abundance: -
CDR3aa: CASSLPATSDWLDTQYF
CDR3nt: TGTGCCAGCAGCCTCCCTGCAACATCGGACTGGCTAGATACGCAGTATTTT